This T cell receptor beta chain was sequenced in a study of low-dose radiotherapy and immunotherapy resistance in tumors. The wider study: Every two weeks patients got nivolumab 240 mg flat dose, plus ipilimumab 1 mg/kg every six weeks, intravenously. Cyclophosphamide was given intravenously at 200 mg/m2 every two weeks, and each dose came one day before radiation and immunotherapy.

Primers used for first-strand cDNA, a TRAV- and TRBV-specific set, covered both alpha and beta chains. PCR amplification of the TCRs was performed with Phusion for 20 to 25 PCR cycles, and it relied on a constant-region primer together with a V-primer adapter. TCRdb re-called the reads through MiXCR, storing one row per CDR3 protein. The sample contains 95,000 to 100,000 distinct CDR3 sequences, around 21% of which appear only once. This clonotype was observed at least ten times. Trimming took 5 bases from V and 8 from J; bases not matched to a gene: 7. This CDR3 region has 14 residues. As to time point: after trial treatment. Treatment specified: LDRT plus nivolumab, ipilimumab, low-dose cyclophosphamide and aspirin (RACIN trial). The presence of advanced solid tumors lacking tumor-infiltrating lymphocytes characterized eligible patients.

Sequences were derived from PBMCs, sampled after low-dose radiotherapy plus immunotherapy. This sequence was found in a male donor with prostate cancer. The chain has TRBV12-3 or TRBV12-4 and TRBJ1-4; 8 bases fit TRBD1. The CDR3 region is CASSLRGLGEKLFF. The CDR3, as DNA: TGTGCCAGCAGTCTCAGGGGGCTGGGAGAAAAACTGTTTTTT.